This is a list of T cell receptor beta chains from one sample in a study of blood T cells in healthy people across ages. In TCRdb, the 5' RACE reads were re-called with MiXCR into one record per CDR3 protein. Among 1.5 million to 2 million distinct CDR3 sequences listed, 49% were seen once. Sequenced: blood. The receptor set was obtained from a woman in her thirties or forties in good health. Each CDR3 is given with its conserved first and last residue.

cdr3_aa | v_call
CASSDSGGSNEQFF | TRBV9
CSARDDQGRKGYTF | TRBV20-1
CAIGEGNTDTQYF | TRBV10-3
CSAREYSATSTDTQYF | TRBV20-1
CSASARQVSTYEQYF | TRBV20-1
CASRSQGVSNQPQHF | TRBV2
CASSYSKFDGYGYTF | TRBV6-5
CASSLGVPGGARTDTQYF | TRBV7-2
CASSYSRRQSLSYNEQFF | TRBV6-2/TRBV6-3
CASSGPGINTQYF | TRBV6-2/TRBV6-3
CASSYDSEANYGYTF | TRBV6-7
CSARDSFRGSGEKLFF | TRBV20-1
CASSWTGKETQYF | TRBV27
CSARERGRDQPQHF | TRBV20-1
CASSPGQPSSPLHF | TRBV18
CASSAYSQGNYGYTF | TRBV7-2
CASSLPNSGTITDTQYF | TRBV7-2
CSASGGSSGGSYNEQFF | TRBV20-1
CASSLNRVVEQFF | TRBV7-2
CASSFEGTVSYEQYF | TRBV13
CASRVTGGRNSPLHF | TRBV7-9
CATSDATGTEAFF | TRBV24-1
CSARTTGVPSYNSPLHF | TRBV20-1
CASKPGQGYGYTF | TRBV13
CASSLGPINTGELFF | TRBV12-3/TRBV12-4
CASSWRQLTDTQYF | TRBV6-1
CASSLGGAPGETQYF | TRBV28
CSAIRGGSAQETQYF | TRBV20-1
CASSQVQIQETQYF | TRBV3-1
CASSLDPWRGDTDTQYF | TRBV7-6
CSAREELAVRTQYF | TRBV20-1
CASSLDAQRTSTDTQYF | TRBV7-8
CATGTDYGYTF | TRBV5-1
CASSLGLRQLLFEEQFF | TRBV7-9
CASRDLAGRGHSYNEQYF | TRBV6-2/TRBV6-3
CASSFRGGPLEQYF | TRBV7-2
CASSRTGTSSYEQYF | TRBV5-1
CSALGTTNEQFF | TRBV20-1
CASTRTPADEQFF | TRBV9
CASSTVTGSSEQYF | TRBV6-5